Below are 12 T cell receptor beta chains sequenced from a single sample in a study of T cell responses to AZD1222 COVID-19 vaccine. Repertoires were generated with immunoSEQ multiplex PCR, while TCRdb's copy carries only in-frame clones and drops some. The profile shows approximately 100,000 clones, more than 85% of them singletons. The sequencing used peripheral blood, collected on day 0 of AZD1222 vaccination. The receptors here all came from an adult in good health.

The rearrangement uses TRBV11-2 and TRBJ1-6; the match to TRBD1 covers 10 bases. Germline V gives CDR1 SGHAT, CDR2 FQNNGV. The J segment lost 9 bases and the V segment lost 0 bases, leaving 5 bases of the junction unmatched. This CDR3 is built from 16 residues. In DNA, the CDR3 is TGTGCCAGCAGCTTAGATGGGACAGGGGAGGGTTCACCCCTCCACTTT. Protein product: CASSLDGTGEGSPLHF.

The chain links TRBV10-3 to TRBJ2-3; 8 positions match TRBD1. The V gene's germline CDR1 is ENHRY and CDR2 SYGVKD. Losses at the gene ends were 9 bases for V and 4 bases for J; bases not matched to a gene: 6. The CDR3 runs to 13 residues. CDR3 protein: CAIRTGQADTQYF. CDR3 DNA sequence: TGTGCCATAAGGACAGGGCAAGCAGATACGCAGTATTTT.

The chain uses TRBV4-1 and TRBJ1-2; D is ambiguous. The V end lost 3 bases, the J end lost 3 bases, and 14 bases lay between the germline ends. CDR1 is MGHRA and CDR2 is YSYEKL in the germline V gene. The CDR3 loop spans 15 amino acids. This CDR3 is CASSQTTVGHYGYTF. In nucleotides, the CDR3 is TGCGCCAGCAGCCAGACTACAGTAGGGCACTATGGCTACACCTTC.

The chain has TRBV10-3 and TRBJ2-1; TRBD2 agrees at 10 bases. V shed 6 bases and J 12 bases; nucleotides not matched to a gene: 11. The germline CDR1 and CDR2 sequences are ENHRY and SYGVKD. The CDR3 length is 14 residues. The CDR3 sequence is CAISESSGSQVQFF. CDR3 nucleotides: TGTGCCATCAGCGAATCTAGCGGGAGTCAGGTGCAGTTCTTC.

The J gene is TRBJ2-7, the V gene TRBV9; 9 nucleotides match TRBD2. The V gene end was trimmed by 0 bases and the J gene end by 2 bases; junction bases not matched to a gene: 6. Germline V gene sequence: CDR1 SGDLS, CDR2 YYNGEE. The CDR3 length is 16 residues. In nucleotides, the CDR3 is TGTGCCAGCAGCGTAGGATCTAGCGGGGCAACCTACGAGCAGTACTTC. Its translation: CASSVGSSGATYEQYF.

This chain connects TRBV19 to TRBJ2-4, with D uncertain. Trimming cost V 1 base and J 0 bases, with 4 bases left between them. Per the germline V gene, CDR1 is LNHDA and CDR2 is SQIVND (reference sequence). The length of the CDR3 is 14 residues. DNA for the CDR3: TGTGCCAGTAGTATAGGTAGAGCCAAAAACATTCAGTACTTC. Its protein product is CASSIGRAKNIQYF.

V is TRBV5-5 and J is TRBJ1-1; D call uncertain. Trimming removed 0 bases at V and 1 base at J, with 10 bases between. CDR3 length: 15 residues. The V gene's germline CDR1 is SGHKS and CDR2 YYEKEE (reference sequence). The CDR3 loop reads CASSLGPAGNTEAFF. CDR3 DNA sequence: TGTGCCAGCAGCTTGGGGCCAGCGGGGAACACTGAAGCTTTCTTT.

The gene calls are TRBV30 and TRBJ1-6; the D gene is possibly TRBD1 (6 bases). Germline loops: CDR1 GTSNPN, CDR2 SVGIG (reference sequence). V was pared by 2 bases and J by 11 bases, with 10 bases between. This CDR3 spans 12 amino acids. The CDR3 nucleotides read TGTGCCTGGAGTTGGACAGAAACACCCCTCCACTTT. This sequence encodes CAWSWTETPLHF.

V usage is TRBV13 and J usage is TRBJ2-1; D unresolved. V was trimmed by 1 base and J by 8 bases, leaving 18 bases between them. The CDR3 has 16 residues. From germline, CDR1 is PRHDT and CDR2 FYEKMQ (reference sequence). CDR3 region: CASSLVTADPVDEQFF. The CDR3 bases are TGTGCCAGCAGCTTAGTTACCGCTGACCCGGTCGATGAGCAGTTCTTC.

This chain links TRBV7-9 with TRBJ2-5; possibly TRBD1 for D (6 bases). The V gene lost 5 bases and the J gene lost 5 bases, with 12 bases spanning the gap. The CDR3 consists of 13 residues. CDR1 and CDR2 (germline): SEHNR, FQNEAQ (reference sequence). CDR3 residues: CASSHTGNETQYF. DNA of the CDR3: TGTGCCAGCAGCCACACAGGGAACGAGACCCAGTACTTC. The entire variable domain, with the rest obtained from reference TRBV7-9 and TRBJ2-5, is as follows: DTGVSQNPRHKITKRGQNVTFRCDPISEHNRLYWYRQTLGQGPEFLTYFQNEAQLEKSRLLSDRFSAERPKGSFSTLEIQRTEQGDSAMYLCASSHTGNETQYFGPGTRLLVL.

The chain combines TRBV5-1 with TRBJ2-1; D may be TRBD2 (6 bases). V dropped 4 bases and J dropped 1 base, with 21 bases sitting between them. The CDR3 is 18 residues long. CDR1 and CDR2 from the germline V gene are SGHRS and YFSETQ. The CDR3 nucleotides are TGCGCCAGCAGCCGCGAAATCAATGTAGCGGTATCCTACAATGAGCAGTTCTTC. Its protein product is CASSREINVAVSYNEQFF.

V gene TRBV27 combines with J gene TRBJ2-7; 10 positions agree with TRBD2. This CDR3 has 14 amino acids. Germline-derived CDR1 and CDR2 are MNHEY and SMNVEV (reference sequence). J lost 5 bases, V lost 5 bases, and 6 bases had no gene match. Written as DNA, the CDR3 is TGTGCCAGCAGTCCATTCACTAGCGGGAACGAGCAGTACTTC. It encodes CASSPFTSGNEQYF.